These 30 T cell receptor beta chains share one sample of origin, sequenced in a study of blood T cell repertoires in COVID-19. Clones were read by immunoSEQ multiplex PCR, and TCRdb kept only the in-frame ones, dropping some. The sample has around 80,000 clones; 75% to 95% are singletons. The sequenced sample consisted of peripheral blood. All receptors derive from a woman older than 75 with acute or convalescent COVID-19.

The genes are TRBV4-1 and TRBJ2-1; 10 bases are a match to TRBD2. Trimming took 0 bases from V and 1 from J; bases not matched to a gene: 18. The CDR3 consists of 22 residues. Looked up from germline, CDR1 is MGHRA and CDR2 is YSYEKL. This chain's CDR3 is CASSQDRASGRILPDSYNEQFF. Here the CDR3 DNA reads TGCGCCAGCAGCCAAGATCGGGCTAGCGGGAGAATTTTACCGGATTCCTACAATGAGCAGTTCTTC.

The chain recombines TRBV10-3 with TRBJ1-3; D might be TRBD1 (6 bases). Per the germline V gene, CDR1 is ENHRY and CDR2 is SYGVKD. V was pared by 2 bases and J by 3 bases, with 14 bases between. This CDR3 region has 16 residues. CDR3 protein: CAISEEYRVSGNTIYF. The CDR3 region has the DNA TGTGCCATCAGTGAGGAGTACAGGGTCAGTGGAAACACCATATATTTT.

The chain uses TRBV6-5 and TRBJ2-5; TRBD2 might be the D (5 bases). This CDR3 is 13 amino acids long. The V gene's germline CDR1 is MNHEY and CDR2 SVGAGI. The V and J ends lost 7 bases and 5 bases respectively, with 14 bases between them. CDR3 residues: CASTSLVGETQYF. DNA of the CDR3: TGTGCCAGCACCTCACTAGTCGGGGAGACCCAGTACTTC.

The chain employs TRBV6-1 and TRBJ1-1, with no clear D. Per germline, CDR1 MNHNS and CDR2 SASEGT. CDR3 length: 12 residues. The V and J ends lost 3 bases and 11 bases respectively, with 13 bases between them. This CDR3 is CASSDPVGVAFF. The CDR3 region has the DNA TGTGCCAGCAGTGACCCAGTGGGAGTGGCTTTCTTT.

This chain connects TRBV19 to TRBJ1-5, with 7 nucleotides matching TRBD1. The CDR3 has 14 amino acids. The trim removed 6 bases at V and 4 bases at J, leaving 6 bases unmatched. CDR1 is LNHDA, CDR2 SQIVND, per germline (reference sequence). DNA for the CDR3: TGTGCCAGTAGCGACCGACAGGGTAATCAGCCCCAGCATTTT. This encodes CASSDRQGNQPQHF. Full variable domain (rest looked up from reference TRBV19 and TRBJ1-5): DGGITQSPKYLFRKEGQNVTLSCEQNLNHDAMYWYRQDPGQGLRLIYYSQIVNDFQKGDIAEGYSVSREKKESFPLTVTSAQKNPTAFYLCASSDRQGNQPQHFGDGTRLSIL.

V is TRBV5-1 and J is TRBJ2-7, with TRBD1 matching over 8 bases. Trimming took 4 bases from V and 2 from J; bases not matched to a gene: 2. The CDR3 covers 13 residues. CDR1 and CDR2 (germline): SGHRS, YFSETQ. In DNA form, the CDR3 reads TGCGCCAGCAGCCGGGACAGGACCTACGAGCAGTACTTC. Its translation is CASSRDRTYEQYF.

V usage is TRBV9 and J usage is TRBJ2-5; TRBD1 matches 7 bases. Germline values: CDR1 SGDLS, CDR2 YYNGEE. The CDR3 loop spans 15 amino acids. V shed 0 bases and J 2 bases; nucleotides not matched to a gene: 4. In nucleotides, the CDR3 is TGTGCCAGCAGCGTAGGTGGACAGGCGCAAGAGACCCAGTACTTC. Its protein is CASSVGGQAQETQYF.

V and J are TRBV2 and TRBJ2-5; 7 nucleotides line up with TRBD1. V gave up 1 base and J gave up 3 bases; unmatched junction bases: 11. The CDR3 has 17 amino acids. Germline CDR1 and CDR2: SNHLY and FYNNEI. The CDR3 region is CASSEDPQGTIKETQYF. CDR3 sequence (DNA): TGTGCCAGCAGTGAAGACCCACAGGGGACCATTAAAGAGACCCAGTACTTC.

The rearrangement joins TRBV7-9 to TRBJ1-5; TRBD1 aligns across 7 bases. The CDR3 loop spans 17 amino acids. J lost 0 bases, V lost 1 base, and 6 bases had no gene match. The V gene's germline CDR1 is SEHNR and CDR2 FQNEAQ (reference sequence). This CDR3 reads CASSLGRTGGSNQPQHF. CDR3 DNA: TGTGCCAGCAGCTTAGGGAGGACAGGAGGTAGCAATCAGCCCCAGCATTTT.

This clone was detected once. V gene TRBV6-5 combines with J gene TRBJ1-5; 8 bases align to TRBD1. Losses at the gene ends were 6 bases for V and 7 bases for J; bases not matched to a gene: 11. The CDR3 is 15 residues long. Germline V gene sequence: CDR1 MNHEY, CDR2 SVGAGI. DNA for the CDR3: TGTGCCAGCAGACTCTTCGACAGGGGAGTGCAGCCCCAGCATTTT. It yields the protein CASRLFDRGVQPQHF.

The V call is TRBV7-2, the J call TRBJ2-7; D perhaps matches TRBD2 (5 bases). CDR1 SGHTA and CDR2 FQGNSA come from the germline V gene. Trimming cost V 1 base and J 7 bases, with 11 bases left between them. This CDR3 is built from 13 residues. DNA of the CDR3: TGTGCCAGCAGCTTAGGTCCACTAGGAGAGCAGTACTTC. Translation gives CASSLGPLGEQYF. The whole variable domain, filled in from reference TRBV7-2 and TRBJ2-7, reads GAGVSQSPSNKVTEKGKDVELRCDPISGHTALYWYRQSLGQGLEFLIYFQGNSAPDKSGLPSDRFSAERTGGSVSTLTIQRTQQEDSAVYLCASSLGPLGEQYFGPGTRLTVT.

This clone was seen only once. DNA for the CDR3: TGTGCCAGCAGGGACAGGGGCCCTTATAATTCACCCCTCCACTTT. It encodes CASRDRGPYNSPLHF. This chain connects TRBV2 to TRBJ1-6, with 9 bases matching TRBD1. The CDR3 consists of 15 residues. V trimming: 6 bases; J trimming: 4 bases; junction bases outside the gene matches: 4. Germline values: CDR1 SNHLY, CDR2 FYNNEI.

The chain couples TRBV5-1 to TRBJ2-2; TRBD1 is a possible D gene (5 bases). The germline V gene has CDR1 SGHRS and CDR2 YFSETQ. The CDR3 spans 13 residues. Trimming removed 5 bases at V and 10 bases at J, with 15 bases between. The CDR3 bases are TGCGCCAGCAGTCCAGGGCCATTTTTGGAGCTGTTTTTT. This encodes CASSPGPFLELFF.

CDR3 residues: CASSWTGSGNTIYF. The DNA for the CDR3 is TGTGCCAGCAGCTGGACAGGGTCGGGAAACACCATATATTTT. This chain uses TRBV3-1 (or the pseudogene TRBV3-2) with TRBJ1-3; TRBD1 matches 8 bases. CDR1 and CDR2 (germline): LGHDT, YNNKEL (reference sequence). V shed 5 bases, J shed 4 bases, and the junction held 4 bases outside the gene matches. CDR3 size: 14 residues.

In its sample, this clone was seen a few times. The chain carries TRBV20-1 and TRBJ2-1; D not resolved. Germline CDR1 is DFQATT and CDR2 is SNEGSKA (reference sequence). V was trimmed by 3 bases and J by 6 bases, leaving 12 bases between them. CDR3 size: 13 residues. The CDR3 DNA reads TGCAGTGCTAGTGGGCTTCTGCCCAATGAGCAGTTCTTC. Translation gives CSASGLLPNEQFF.

This clone was found once. V is TRBV3-1 (or the pseudogene TRBV3-2) and J is TRBJ2-1; perhaps TRBD1 as D (6 bases). This CDR3 is built from 15 residues. The V end lost 1 base, the J end lost 2 bases, and 9 bases lay between the germline ends. Germline V gene lookup returns CDR1 LGHDT and CDR2 YNNKEL (reference sequence). The chain's CDR3 is CASSQGGGTYNEQFF. CDR3 nucleotides: TGTGCCAGCAGCCAAGGTGGGGGCACCTACAATGAGCAGTTCTTC.

This clone has only a few counts. This chain connects TRBV6-2 or TRBV6-3 to TRBJ2-2; D might be TRBD2 (6 bases). The CDR3 runs to 15 residues. V gave up 4 bases and J gave up 4 bases, with 13 bases separating them. The germline V gene encodes CDR1 MNHEY and CDR2 SVGEGT. The CDR3 region is CASSFLAPSTGELFF. As DNA, the CDR3 is TGTGCCAGCAGTTTTCTAGCGCCGAGCACCGGGGAGCTGTTTTTT.

The genes are TRBV3-1 (or the pseudogene TRBV3-2) and TRBJ2-5; D is perhaps TRBD1 (5 bases). Germline loops: CDR1 LGHDT, CDR2 YNNKEL (reference sequence). This CDR3 region has 16 residues. V was cut by 3 bases and J by 2 bases, with 16 bases left in between. CDR3 loop: CASSQVARGGQETQYF. CDR3 nucleotides: TGTGCCAGCAGCCAGGTTGCAAGGGGCGGACAAGAGACCCAGTACTTC.

The rearrangement joins TRBV3-1 (or the pseudogene TRBV3-2) to TRBJ2-3, with 7 bases identical to TRBD2. Germline assignment: CDR1 LGHDT and CDR2 YNNKEL (reference sequence). This CDR3 region has 16 residues. Unmatched junction bases numbered 7, after V lost 4 bases and J lost 0 bases. The CDR3, as DNA: TGTGCCAGCAGCCTGGGAAGCGGGGCTAGCACAGATACGCAGTATTTT. This translates into CASSLGSGASTDTQYF.

J is TRBJ1-1 and V is TRBV18, with 7 positions matching TRBD1. Germline V lookup: CDR1 KGHSH, CDR2 LQKENI. This CDR3 region has 15 residues. Losses at the gene ends were 5 bases for V and 2 bases for J; bases not matched to a gene: 8. This chain's CDR3 is CASSTRDSGNTEAFF. The CDR3 region has the DNA TGTGCCAGCTCAACCCGGGACAGTGGAAACACTGAAGCTTTCTTT.

The chain combines TRBV3-1 (or the pseudogene TRBV3-2) with TRBJ2-2, with TRBD2 identical over 9 bases. Germline V gene data show CDR1 as LGHDT and CDR2 as YNNKEL (reference sequence). With 6 bases clipped from V and 5 bases from J, the junction kept 10 bases outside the gene matches. The CDR3 sequence is 16 residues long. CDR3 loop: CASRHSGSGRTGELFF. In nucleotides, the CDR3 is TGTGCCAGCAGACACTCGGGGAGCGGGAGGACCGGGGAGCTGTTTTTT.

The V call is TRBV7-3, the J call TRBJ2-3, with 9 positions matching TRBD1. The CDR3 length is 13 residues. J lost 4 bases, V lost 5 bases, and 1 base had no gene match. The germline V gene has CDR1 SGHTA and CDR2 FQGTGA. The CDR3 protein is CASSRDRADTQYF. The DNA of the CDR3 is TGTGCCAGCAGCCGGGACAGGGCAGATACGCAGTATTTT.

This clone has just one count. This chain joins TRBV15 and TRBJ1-1; TRBD1 agrees at 9 bases. This CDR3 region has 16 residues. The ends lost 3 bases at V and 1 base at J; junction bases unmatched: 6. Germline V gene sequence: CDR1 LNHNV, CDR2 YYDKDF (reference sequence). The CDR3 loop is CATSRNRGLTNTEAFF. The CDR3 bases are TGTGCCACCAGCAGGAACAGGGGGCTGACGAACACTGAAGCTTTCTTT. The entire variable domain, with the rest obtained from reference TRBV15 and TRBJ1-1, is as follows: DAMVIQNPRYQVTQFGKPVTLSCSQTLNHNVMYWYQQKSSQAPKLLFHYYDKDFNNEADTPDNFQSRRPNTSFCFLDIRSPGLGDTAMYLCATSRNRGLTNTEAFFGQGTRLTVV.

The chain links TRBV5-8 to TRBJ2-7, with a possible D match to TRBD2 (5 bases). The CDR3 has 13 residues. V lost 0 bases and J 6 bases, leaving 10 bases between the germline ends. CDR1 is SGHTS and CDR2 is YDEGEE in the germline V gene. The CDR3 spells CASSLAGGFEQYF. Written as DNA, the CDR3 is TGTGCCAGCAGCTTGGCCGGAGGCTTCGAGCAGTACTTC. The whole variable domain, remainder taken from reference TRBV5-8 and TRBJ2-7, is EAGVTQSPTHLIKTRGQQATLRCSPISGHTSVYWYQQALGLGLQFLLWYDEGEERNRGNFPPRFSGRQFPNYSSELNVNALELEDSALYLCASSLAGGFEQYFGPGTRLTVT.

The chain couples TRBV27 to TRBJ2-1; 12 nucleotides match TRBD1. The trim removed 6 bases at V and 7 bases at J, leaving 10 bases unmatched. Germline V gives CDR1 MNHEY, CDR2 SMNVEV (reference sequence). The CDR3 sequence is 16 residues long. CDR3 in amino acids: CASSHRPGQGANEQFF. DNA for the CDR3: TGTGCCAGCAGCCACAGACCGGGACAGGGGGCGAATGAGCAGTTCTTC.

This clone showed up just once. The J gene is TRBJ1-1, the V gene TRBV24-1, with unresolved D. This CDR3 has 11 residues. The germline V and J ends were trimmed by 4 bases and 4 bases, with 3 bases remaining between them. In germline, CDR1 is KGHDR, CDR2 SFDVKD. The CDR3 spells CATSDGTEAFF. Written as DNA, the CDR3 is TGTGCCACCAGTGACGGCACTGAAGCTTTCTTT.

This chain connects TRBV3-1 (or the pseudogene TRBV3-2) to TRBJ2-7, with TRBD1 as a possible D gene (5 bases). Germline V gives CDR1 LGHDT, CDR2 YNNKEL (reference sequence). V lost 6 bases and J 2 bases, leaving 5 bases between the germline ends. CDR3 length equals 11 residues. CDR3 amino acids: CASRQAYEQYF. CDR3 DNA sequence: TGTGCCAGCAGACAGGCCTACGAGCAGTACTTC.

This sequence joins TRBV24-1 and TRBJ1-2, with 9 bases that match TRBD1. V lost 3 bases and J lost 8; bases outside the gene matches: 6. The CDR3 runs 14 residues. The germline CDR1 and CDR2 sequences are KGHDR and SFDVKD. The CDR3 region has the DNA TGTGCCACCAGTGATACAGGGGGCTATGAGGGCTACACCTTC. Amino acid sequence: CATSDTGGYEGYTF.

V and J are TRBV14 and TRBJ1-6, with a tentative D call TRBD1 (6 bases). The CDR3 consists of 16 residues. Between the trimmed V and J ends, which lost 1 base and 9 bases, there was a span of 16 bases. The germline gives CDR1 SGHDN, CDR2 FVKESK. The CDR3 DNA sequence: TGTGCCAGCAGCCAAGCCTTACAGGGCCCTGGTTCACCCCTCCACTTT. It specifies CASSQALQGPGSPLHF.

This clone was counted once. Here the CDR3 reads CASSPGQDQPQHF. The CDR3 DNA is TGTGCCAGCAGCCCGGGACAGGATCAGCCCCAGCATTTT. The genes are TRBV4-2 and TRBJ1-5; 8 positions match TRBD1. Looked up from germline, CDR1 is LGHNA and CDR2 is YNFKEQ. Trimming took 4 bases from V and 5 from J; bases not matched to a gene: 1. CDR3 size: 13 residues.